The source of this T cell receptor (beta chain) is a study of blood T cell repertoires in COVID-19. Study in general: There were acute and convalescent COVID-19 samples, and they came from the United States, Italy and Spain. T cells, B-cell-depleted T cells, or PBMCs supplied cDNA or gDNA.

Original processing notes: Amplification of reference gene primers provided the estimated nucleated cell counts. The table came from immunoSEQ multiplex PCR; TCRdb's copy has only in-frame clones and leaves some out. The DNA gave D and trimming, while V, J and clone size come from that table. The sample holds tens of thousands of clones, roughly 88% seen once. Trimming took 5 bases from V and 2 from J; bases not matched to a gene: 3. This CDR3 has 14 residues. Per the germline V gene, CDR1 is SGHVS and CDR2 is FNYEAQ. This sequence joins TRBV7-6 and TRBJ2-7, with 10 bases lining up with TRBD1. The sample taken for sequencing was peripheral blood. The origin of this receptor is a man aged 55 to 70 with acute or convalescent COVID-19. The CDR3 bases are TGTGCCAGCAGCCCGGGACAGGGGCCCTACGAGCAGTACTTC. Translation gives CASSPGQGPYEQYF.